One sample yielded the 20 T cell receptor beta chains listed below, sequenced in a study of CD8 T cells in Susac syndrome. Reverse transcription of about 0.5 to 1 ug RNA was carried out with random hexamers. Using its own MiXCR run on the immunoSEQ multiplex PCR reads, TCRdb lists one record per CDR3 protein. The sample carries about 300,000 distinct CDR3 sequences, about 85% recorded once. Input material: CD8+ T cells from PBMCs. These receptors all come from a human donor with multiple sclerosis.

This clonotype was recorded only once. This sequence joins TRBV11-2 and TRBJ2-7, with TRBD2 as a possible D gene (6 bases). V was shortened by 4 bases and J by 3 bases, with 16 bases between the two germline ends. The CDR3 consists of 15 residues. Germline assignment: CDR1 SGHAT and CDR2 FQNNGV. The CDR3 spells CASSSGLTPLYEQYF. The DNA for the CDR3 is TGTGCCAGCAGCTCGGGACTTACACCTCTCTACGAGCAGTACTTC. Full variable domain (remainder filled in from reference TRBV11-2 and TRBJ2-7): EAGVAQSPRYKIIEKRQSVAFWCNPISGHATLYWYQQILGQGPKLLIQFQNNGVVDDSQLPKDRFSAERLKGVDSTLKIQPAKLEDSAVYLCASSSGLTPLYEQYFGPGTRLTVT.

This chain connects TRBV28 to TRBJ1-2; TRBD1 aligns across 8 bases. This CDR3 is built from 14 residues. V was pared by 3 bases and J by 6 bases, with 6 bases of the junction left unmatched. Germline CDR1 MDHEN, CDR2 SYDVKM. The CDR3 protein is CASSFRTGYNGYTF. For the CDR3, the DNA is TGTGCCAGCAGTTTCCGGACAGGGTACAATGGCTACACCTTC.

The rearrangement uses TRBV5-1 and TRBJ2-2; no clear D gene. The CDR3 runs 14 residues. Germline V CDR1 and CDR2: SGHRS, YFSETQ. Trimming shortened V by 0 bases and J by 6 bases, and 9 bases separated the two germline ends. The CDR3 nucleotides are TGCGCCAGCAGCTTGGAGTGGTTGTCCGGGGAGCTGTTTTTT. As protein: CASSLEWLSGELFF. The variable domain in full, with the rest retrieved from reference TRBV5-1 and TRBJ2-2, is KAGVTQTPRYLIKTRGQQVTLSCSPISGHRSVSWYQQTPGQGLQFLFEYFSETQRNKGNFPGRFSGRQFSNSRSEMNVSTLELGDSALYLCASSLEWLSGELFFGEGSRLTVL.

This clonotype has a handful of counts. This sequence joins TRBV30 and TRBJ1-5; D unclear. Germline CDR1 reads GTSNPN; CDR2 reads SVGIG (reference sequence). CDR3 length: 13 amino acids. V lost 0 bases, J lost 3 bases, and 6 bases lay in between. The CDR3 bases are TGTGCCTGGAGTGTCCAAGCCAATCAGCCCCAGCATTTT. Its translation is CAWSVQANQPQHF.

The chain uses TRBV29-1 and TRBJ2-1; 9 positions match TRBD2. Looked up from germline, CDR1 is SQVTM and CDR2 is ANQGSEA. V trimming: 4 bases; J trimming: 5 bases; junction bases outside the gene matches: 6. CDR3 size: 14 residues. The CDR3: CSVVAGGPDNEQFF. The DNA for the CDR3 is TGCAGCGTTGTTGCGGGAGGGCCCGACAATGAGCAGTTCTTC.

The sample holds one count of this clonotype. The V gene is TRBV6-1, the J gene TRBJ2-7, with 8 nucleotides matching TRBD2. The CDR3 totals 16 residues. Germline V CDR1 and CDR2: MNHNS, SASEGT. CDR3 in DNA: TGTAGCAGCTCAAGCTACCGGGAGGGCCTAAGGAACGAGCAGTACTTC. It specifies CSSSSYREGLRNEQYF.

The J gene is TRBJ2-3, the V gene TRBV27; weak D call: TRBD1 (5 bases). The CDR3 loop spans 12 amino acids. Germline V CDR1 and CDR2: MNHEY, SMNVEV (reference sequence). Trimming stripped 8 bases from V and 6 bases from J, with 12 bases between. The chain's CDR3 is CASWGSWDTQYF. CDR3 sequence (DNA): TGTGCCAGCTGGGGCAGTTGGGATACGCAGTATTTT.

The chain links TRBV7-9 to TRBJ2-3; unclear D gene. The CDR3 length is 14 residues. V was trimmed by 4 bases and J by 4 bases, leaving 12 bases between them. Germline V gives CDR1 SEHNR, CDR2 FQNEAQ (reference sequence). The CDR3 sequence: CASSYPLEPDTQYF. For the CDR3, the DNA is TGTGCCAGCAGCTACCCCCTAGAGCCAGATACGCAGTATTTT.

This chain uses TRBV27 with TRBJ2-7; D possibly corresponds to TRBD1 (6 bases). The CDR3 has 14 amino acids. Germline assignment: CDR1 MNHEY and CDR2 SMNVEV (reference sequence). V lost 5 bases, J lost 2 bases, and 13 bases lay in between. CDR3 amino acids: CASSLQGFTYEQYF. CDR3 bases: TGTGCCAGCAGTCTCCAGGGGTTCACCTACGAGCAGTACTTC.

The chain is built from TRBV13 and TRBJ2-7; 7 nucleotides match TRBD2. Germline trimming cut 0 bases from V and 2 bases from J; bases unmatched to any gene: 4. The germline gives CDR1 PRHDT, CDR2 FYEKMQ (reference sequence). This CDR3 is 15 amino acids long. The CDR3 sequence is CASSLGPSGAYEQYF. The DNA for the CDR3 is TGTGCCAGCAGCTTAGGTCCTAGCGGAGCCTACGAGCAGTACTTC.

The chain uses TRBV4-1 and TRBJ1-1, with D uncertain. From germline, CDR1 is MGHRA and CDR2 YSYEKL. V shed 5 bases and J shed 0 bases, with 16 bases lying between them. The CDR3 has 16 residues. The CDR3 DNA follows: TGCGCCAGCAGCGAAAACAGCCGGCCAATGAACACTGAAGCTTTCTTT. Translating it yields CASSENSRPMNTEAFF.

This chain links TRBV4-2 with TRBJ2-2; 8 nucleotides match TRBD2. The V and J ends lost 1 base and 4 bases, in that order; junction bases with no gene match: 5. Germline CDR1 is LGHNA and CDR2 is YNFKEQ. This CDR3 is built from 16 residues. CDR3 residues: CASSQVTSDRTGELFF. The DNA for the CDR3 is TGTGCCAGCAGCCAAGTGACTAGCGATCGCACCGGGGAGCTGTTTTTT.

In DNA, the CDR3 is TGTGCCAGTAGTATCGGACTAGCGGGTTTGGATGAGCAGTTCTTC. It is translated as CASSIGLAGLDEQFF. This sequence joins TRBV19 and TRBJ2-1; 11 bases match TRBD2. This CDR3 is 15 amino acids long. In germline, CDR1 is LNHDA, CDR2 SQIVND (reference sequence). Germline trimming cut 3 bases from V and 8 bases from J; bases unmatched to any gene: 6.

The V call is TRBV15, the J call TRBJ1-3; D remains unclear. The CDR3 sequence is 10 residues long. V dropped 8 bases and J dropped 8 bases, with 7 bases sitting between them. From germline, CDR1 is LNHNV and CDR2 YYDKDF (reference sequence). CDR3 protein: CATAVYTIYF. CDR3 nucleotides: TGTGCCACCGCGGTTTACACCATATATTTT.

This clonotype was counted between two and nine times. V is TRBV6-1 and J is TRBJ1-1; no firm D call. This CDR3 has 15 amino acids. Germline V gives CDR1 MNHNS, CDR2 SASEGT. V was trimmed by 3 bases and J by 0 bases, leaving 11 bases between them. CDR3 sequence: CASSDGENLNTEAFF. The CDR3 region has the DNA TGTGCCAGCAGTGATGGGGAGAACTTGAACACTGAAGCTTTCTTT.

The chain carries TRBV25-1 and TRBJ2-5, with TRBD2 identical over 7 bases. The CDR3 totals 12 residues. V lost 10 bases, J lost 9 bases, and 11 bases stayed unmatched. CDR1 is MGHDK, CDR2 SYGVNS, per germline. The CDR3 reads CATRQGREAQYF. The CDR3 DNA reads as TGTGCCACCAGGCAGGGTCGGGAGGCCCAGTACTTC.

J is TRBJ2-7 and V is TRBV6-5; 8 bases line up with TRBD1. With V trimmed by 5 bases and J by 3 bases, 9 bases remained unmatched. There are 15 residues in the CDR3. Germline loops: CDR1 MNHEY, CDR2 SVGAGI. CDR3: CASSHGQGGIYEQYF. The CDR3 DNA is TGTGCCAGCAGTCACGGACAGGGTGGGATCTACGAGCAGTACTTC.

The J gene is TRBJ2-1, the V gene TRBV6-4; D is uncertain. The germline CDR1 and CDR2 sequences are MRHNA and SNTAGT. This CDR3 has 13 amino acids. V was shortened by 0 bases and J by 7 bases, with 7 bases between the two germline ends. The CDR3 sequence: CASSDSTNNEQFF. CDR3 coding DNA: TGTGCCAGCAGTGACTCTACGAATAATGAGCAGTTCTTC.

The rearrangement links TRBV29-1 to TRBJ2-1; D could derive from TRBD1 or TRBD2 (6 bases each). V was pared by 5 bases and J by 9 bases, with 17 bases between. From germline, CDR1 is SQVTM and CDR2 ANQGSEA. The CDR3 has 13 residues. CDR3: CSVLQGLTGEQFF. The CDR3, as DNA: TGCAGCGTTTTACAGGGACTTACCGGTGAGCAGTTCTTC.

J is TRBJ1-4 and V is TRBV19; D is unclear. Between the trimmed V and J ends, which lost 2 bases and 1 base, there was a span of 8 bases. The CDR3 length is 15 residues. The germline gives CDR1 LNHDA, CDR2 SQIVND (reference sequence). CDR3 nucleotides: TGTGCCAGTAGTATATTGGGCAGAACTAATGAAAAACTGTTTTTT. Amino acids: CASSILGRTNEKLFF. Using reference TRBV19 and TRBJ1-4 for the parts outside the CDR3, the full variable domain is DGGITQSPKYLFRKEGQNVTLSCEQNLNHDAMYWYRQDPGQGLRLIYYSQIVNDFQKGDIAEGYSVSREKKESFPLTVTSAQKNPTAFYLCASSILGRTNEKLFFGSGTQLSVL.